This T cell receptor beta chain comes out of a study of blood T cell repertoires in COVID-19. Looking at the study overall: Acute and convalescent COVID-19 specimens originated in the United States, Italy and Spain. The analysed material was cDNA or gDNA that came from T cells, B-cell-depleted T cells, or PBMCs.

The germline V and J ends were trimmed by 5 bases and 7 bases, with 18 bases remaining between them. This CDR3 has 15 amino acids. The germline CDR1 and CDR2 sequences are LNHDA and SQIVND (reference sequence). A Seattle source enrolled patients during active infection and followed them longitudinally. Authors' analysis steps: The authors estimated nucleated cell counts from reference gene primer amplification. Some clones are missing from TCRdb's copy, which holds only in-frame ones; the method was immunoSEQ multiplex PCR. V, J and clone size were drawn from that table, and D and trimming were deduced from the DNA. The sample lists about 370,000 clones; around 92% were seen once.

The chain has TRBV19 and TRBJ1-5; the D gene is possibly TRBD1 (6 bases). The source of this sequence is a woman aged 25 to 45 with COVID-19, enrolled during active disease. The sequenced sample consisted of peripheral blood. DNA for the CDR3: TGTGCCAGTAGTTTAATCTGGACAGTCCGCCAGCCCCAGCATTTT. The encoded protein is CASSLIWTVRQPQHF.